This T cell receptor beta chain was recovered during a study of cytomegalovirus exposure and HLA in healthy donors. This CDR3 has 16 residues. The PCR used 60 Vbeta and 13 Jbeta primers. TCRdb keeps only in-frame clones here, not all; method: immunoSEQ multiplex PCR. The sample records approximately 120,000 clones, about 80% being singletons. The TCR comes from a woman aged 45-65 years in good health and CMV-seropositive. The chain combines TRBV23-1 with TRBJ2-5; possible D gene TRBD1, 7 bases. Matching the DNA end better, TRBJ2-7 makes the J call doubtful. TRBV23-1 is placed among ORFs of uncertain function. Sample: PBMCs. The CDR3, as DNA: TGCGCCAGCCTCGGGGGACAGTTCTTCTTAACCTACGAGCAGTACTTC. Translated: CASLGGQFFLTYEQYF.